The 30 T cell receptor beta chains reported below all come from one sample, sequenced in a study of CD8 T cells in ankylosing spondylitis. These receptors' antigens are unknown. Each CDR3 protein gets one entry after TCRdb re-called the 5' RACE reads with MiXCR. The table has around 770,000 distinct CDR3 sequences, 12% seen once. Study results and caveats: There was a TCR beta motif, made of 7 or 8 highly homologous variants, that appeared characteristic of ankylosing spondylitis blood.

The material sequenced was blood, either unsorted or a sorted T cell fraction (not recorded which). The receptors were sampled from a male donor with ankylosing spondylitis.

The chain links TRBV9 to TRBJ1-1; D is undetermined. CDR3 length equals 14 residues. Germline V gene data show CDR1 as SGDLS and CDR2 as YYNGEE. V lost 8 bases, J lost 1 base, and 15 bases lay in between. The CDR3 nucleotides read TGTGCCAGTACGCGTGGGCCCAGGAACACTGAAGCTTTCTTT. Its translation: CASTRGPRNTEAFF.

The CDR3 sequence: CATSREGRTGGPRSEQFF. Written as DNA, the CDR3 is TGTGCCACCAGCAGAGAAGGTCGGACTGGCGGGCCAAGAAGCGAGCAGTTCTTC. The chain combines TRBV15 with TRBJ2-1; D is perhaps TRBD2 (5 bases). V shed 0 bases and J shed 10 bases, with 25 bases lying between them. Germline assignment: CDR1 LNHNV and CDR2 YYDKDF (reference sequence). CDR3 size: 18 residues.

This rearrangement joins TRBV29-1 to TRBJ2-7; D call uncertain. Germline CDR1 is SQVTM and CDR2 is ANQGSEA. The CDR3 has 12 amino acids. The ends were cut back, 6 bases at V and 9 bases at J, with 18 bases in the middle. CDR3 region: CSVSGFAIPQYF. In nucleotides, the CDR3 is TGCAGCGTATCCGGGTTCGCGATCCCGCAGTACTTC.

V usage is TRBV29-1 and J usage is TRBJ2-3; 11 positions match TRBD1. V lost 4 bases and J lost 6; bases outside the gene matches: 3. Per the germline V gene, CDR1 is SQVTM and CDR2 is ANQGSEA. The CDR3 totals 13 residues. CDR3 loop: CSVAGTGGDTQYF. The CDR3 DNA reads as TGCAGCGTTGCCGGGACAGGGGGGGATACGCAGTATTTT.

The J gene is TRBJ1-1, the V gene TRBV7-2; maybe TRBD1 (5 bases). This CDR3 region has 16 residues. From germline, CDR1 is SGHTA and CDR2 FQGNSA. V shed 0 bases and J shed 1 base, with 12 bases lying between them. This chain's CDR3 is CASSLAYLGGNTEAFF. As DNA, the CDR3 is TGTGCCAGCAGCTTAGCCTATTTGGGGGGGAACACTGAAGCTTTCTTT.

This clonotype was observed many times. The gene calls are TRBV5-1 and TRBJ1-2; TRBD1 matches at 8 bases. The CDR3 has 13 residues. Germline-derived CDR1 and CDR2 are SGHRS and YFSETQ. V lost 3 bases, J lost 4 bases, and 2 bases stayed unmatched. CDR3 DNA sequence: TGCGCCAGCAGCTCAGGGGGCGCCTATGGCTACACCTTC. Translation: CASSSGGAYGYTF.

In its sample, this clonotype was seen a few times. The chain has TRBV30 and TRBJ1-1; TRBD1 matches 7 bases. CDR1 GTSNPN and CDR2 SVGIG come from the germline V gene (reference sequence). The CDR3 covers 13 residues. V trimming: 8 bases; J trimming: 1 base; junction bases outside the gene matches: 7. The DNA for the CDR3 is TGTGCCCGCCGTAGGACAGGGAACACTGAAGCTTTCTTT. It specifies CARRRTGNTEAFF.

For the CDR3, the DNA is TGTGCCACCACCACAGGGAGGGAGACCCAGTACTTC. Protein product: CATTTGRETQYF. The rearrangement links TRBV15 to TRBJ2-5; TRBD1 or TRBD2 may be the D gene (6 bases each). The V end lost 7 bases, the J end lost 5 bases, and 11 bases lay between the germline ends. Looked up from germline, CDR1 is LNHNV and CDR2 is YYDKDF (reference sequence). The CDR3 runs to 12 residues.

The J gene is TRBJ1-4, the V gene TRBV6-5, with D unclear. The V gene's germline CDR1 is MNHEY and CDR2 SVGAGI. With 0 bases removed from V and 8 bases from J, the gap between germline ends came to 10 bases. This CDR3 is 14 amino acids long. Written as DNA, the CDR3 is TGTGCCAGCAGTTACTCAACACAGAGAGAAAAACTGTTTTTT. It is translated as CASSYSTQREKLFF.

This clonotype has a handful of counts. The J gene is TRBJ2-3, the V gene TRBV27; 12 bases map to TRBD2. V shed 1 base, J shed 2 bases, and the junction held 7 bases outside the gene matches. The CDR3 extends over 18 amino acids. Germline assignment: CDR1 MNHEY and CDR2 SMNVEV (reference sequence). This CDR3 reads CASSLFSLAGGLTDTQYF. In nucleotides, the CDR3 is TGTGCCAGCAGTTTATTTAGCCTAGCGGGGGGGCTCACAGATACGCAGTATTTT.

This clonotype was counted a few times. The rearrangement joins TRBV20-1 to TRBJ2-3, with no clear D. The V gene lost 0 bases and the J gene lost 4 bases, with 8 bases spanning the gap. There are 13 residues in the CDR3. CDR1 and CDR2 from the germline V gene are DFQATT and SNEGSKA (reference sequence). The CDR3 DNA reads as TGCAGTGCTAGAGAGGGGAAGGCAGATACGCAGTATTTT. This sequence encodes CSAREGKADTQYF.

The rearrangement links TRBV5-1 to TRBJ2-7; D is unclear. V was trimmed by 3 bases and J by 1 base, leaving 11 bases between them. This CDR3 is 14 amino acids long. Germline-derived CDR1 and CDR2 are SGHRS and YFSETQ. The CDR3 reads CASSYRALSYEQYF. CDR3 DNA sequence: TGCGCCAGCAGCTACCGGGCCTTATCCTACGAGCAGTACTTC. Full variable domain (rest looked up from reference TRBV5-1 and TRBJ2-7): KAGVTQTPRYLIKTRGQQVTLSCSPISGHRSVSWYQQTPGQGLQFLFEYFSETQRNKGNFPGRFSGRQFSNSRSEMNVSTLELGDSALYLCASSYRALSYEQYFGPGTRLTVT.

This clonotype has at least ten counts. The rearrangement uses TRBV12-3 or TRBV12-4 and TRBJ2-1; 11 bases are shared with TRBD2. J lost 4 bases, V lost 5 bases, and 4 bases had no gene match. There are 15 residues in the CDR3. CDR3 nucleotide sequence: TGTGCCAGCAGTGCGGGACTAGCGGATTACAATGAGCAGTTCTTC. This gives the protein CASSAGLADYNEQFF.

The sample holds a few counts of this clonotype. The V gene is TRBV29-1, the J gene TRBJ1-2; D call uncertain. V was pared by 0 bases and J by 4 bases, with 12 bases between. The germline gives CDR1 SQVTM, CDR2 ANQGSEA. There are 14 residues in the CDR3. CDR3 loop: CSVEDIGLGYGYTF. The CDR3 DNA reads TGCAGCGTTGAAGATATAGGGCTCGGCTATGGCTACACCTTC.

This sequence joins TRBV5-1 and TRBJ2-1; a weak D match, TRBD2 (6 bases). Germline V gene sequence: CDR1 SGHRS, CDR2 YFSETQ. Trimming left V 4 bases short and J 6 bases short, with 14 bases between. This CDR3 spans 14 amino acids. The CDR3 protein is CASSTGLTPNEQFF. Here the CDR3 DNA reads TGCGCCAGCAGCACGGGACTCACACCCAATGAGCAGTTCTTC.

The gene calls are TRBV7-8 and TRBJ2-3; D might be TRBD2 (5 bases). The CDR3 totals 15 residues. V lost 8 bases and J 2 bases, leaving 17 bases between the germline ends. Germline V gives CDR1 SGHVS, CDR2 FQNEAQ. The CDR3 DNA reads TGTGCCAGCTCGCCATGGACTCGAATCACAGATACGCAGTATTTT. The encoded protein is CASSPWTRITDTQYF.

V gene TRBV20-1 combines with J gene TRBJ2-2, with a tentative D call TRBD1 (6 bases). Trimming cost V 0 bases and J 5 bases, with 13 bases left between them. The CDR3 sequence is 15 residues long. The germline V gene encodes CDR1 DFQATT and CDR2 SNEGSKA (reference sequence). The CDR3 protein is CSARDGNRATGELFF. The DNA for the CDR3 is TGCAGTGCTAGAGATGGGAACAGGGCGACCGGGGAGCTGTTTTTT.

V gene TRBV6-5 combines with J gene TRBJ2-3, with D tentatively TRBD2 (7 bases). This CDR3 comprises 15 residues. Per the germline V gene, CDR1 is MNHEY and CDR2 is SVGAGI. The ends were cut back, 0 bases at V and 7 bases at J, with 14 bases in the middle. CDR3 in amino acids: CASSYSRGGLNTQYF. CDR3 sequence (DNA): TGTGCCAGCAGTTACTCGAGGGGGGGTCTAAATACGCAGTATTTT.

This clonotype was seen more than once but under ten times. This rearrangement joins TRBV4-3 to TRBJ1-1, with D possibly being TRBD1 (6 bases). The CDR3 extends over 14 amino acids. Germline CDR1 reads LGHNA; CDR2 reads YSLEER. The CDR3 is CASSQGHTNTEAFF. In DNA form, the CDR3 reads TGCGCTTCGTCCCAGGGACATACGAACACTGAAGCTTTCTTT.

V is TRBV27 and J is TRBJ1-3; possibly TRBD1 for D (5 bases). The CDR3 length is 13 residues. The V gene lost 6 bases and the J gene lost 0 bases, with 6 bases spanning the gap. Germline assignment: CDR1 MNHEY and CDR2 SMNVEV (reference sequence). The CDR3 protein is CASRTVSGNTIYF. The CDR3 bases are TGTGCCAGCAGGACAGTCTCTGGAAACACCATATATTTT.

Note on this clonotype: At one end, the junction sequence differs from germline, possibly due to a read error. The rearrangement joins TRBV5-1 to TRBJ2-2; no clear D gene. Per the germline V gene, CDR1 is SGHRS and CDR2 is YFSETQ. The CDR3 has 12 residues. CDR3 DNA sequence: TGCGCCAGCCGCTTTCTTACCGGGGAGCTGTTTTTT. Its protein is CASRFLTGELFF.

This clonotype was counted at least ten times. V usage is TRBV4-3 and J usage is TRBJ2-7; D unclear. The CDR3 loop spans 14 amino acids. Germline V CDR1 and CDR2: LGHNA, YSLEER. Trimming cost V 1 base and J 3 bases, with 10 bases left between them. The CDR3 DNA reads TGCGCCAGCAGCCAAGGTCGCCTGGGCTACGAGCAGTACTTC. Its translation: CASSQGRLGYEQYF.

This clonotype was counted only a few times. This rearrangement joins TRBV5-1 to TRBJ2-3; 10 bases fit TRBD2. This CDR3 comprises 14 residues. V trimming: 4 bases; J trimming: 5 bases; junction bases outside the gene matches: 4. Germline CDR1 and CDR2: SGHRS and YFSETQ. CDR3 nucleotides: TGCGCCAGCAGCCCCCTAGCGGGAGAAGATACGCAGTATTTT. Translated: CASSPLAGEDTQYF.

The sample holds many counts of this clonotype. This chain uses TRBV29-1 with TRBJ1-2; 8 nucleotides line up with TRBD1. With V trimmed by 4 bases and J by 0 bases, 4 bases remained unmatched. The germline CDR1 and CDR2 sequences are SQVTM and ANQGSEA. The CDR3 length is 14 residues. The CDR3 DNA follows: TGCAGCGTTGGCAGGGGGCTTTCTAACTATGGCTACACCTTC. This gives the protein CSVGRGLSNYGYTF.

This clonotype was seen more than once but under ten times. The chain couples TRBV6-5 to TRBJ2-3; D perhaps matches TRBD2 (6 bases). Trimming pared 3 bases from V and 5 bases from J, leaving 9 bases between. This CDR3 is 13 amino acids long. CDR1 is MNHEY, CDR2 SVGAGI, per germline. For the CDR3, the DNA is TGTGCCAGCAGTTATTGGGGGGAAGATACGCAGTATTTT. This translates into CASSYWGEDTQYF.

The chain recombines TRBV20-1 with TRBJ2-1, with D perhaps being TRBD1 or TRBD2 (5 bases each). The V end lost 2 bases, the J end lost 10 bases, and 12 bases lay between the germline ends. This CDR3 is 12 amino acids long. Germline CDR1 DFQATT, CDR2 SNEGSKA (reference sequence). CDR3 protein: CSARITWGEQFF. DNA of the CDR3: TGCAGTGCTAGAATTACTTGGGGGGAGCAGTTCTTC.

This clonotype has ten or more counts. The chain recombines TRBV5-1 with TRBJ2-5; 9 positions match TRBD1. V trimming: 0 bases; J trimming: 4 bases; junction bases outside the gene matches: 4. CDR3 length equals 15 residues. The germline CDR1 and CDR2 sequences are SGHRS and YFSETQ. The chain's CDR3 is CASSLVGQGGETQYF. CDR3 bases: TGCGCCAGCAGCTTGGTGGGACAGGGAGGAGAGACCCAGTACTTC.

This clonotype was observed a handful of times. Here the CDR3 DNA reads TGCAGTGCTCTAAGGACAGGGGGGATCTACGAGCAGTACTTC. Translated: CSALRTGGIYEQYF. The chain is built from TRBV20-1 and TRBJ2-7; 10 bases agree with TRBD1. The germline CDR1 and CDR2 sequences are DFQATT and SNEGSKA (reference sequence). The V and J ends lost 5 bases and 3 bases, in that order; junction bases with no gene match: 7. The CDR3 runs to 14 residues.

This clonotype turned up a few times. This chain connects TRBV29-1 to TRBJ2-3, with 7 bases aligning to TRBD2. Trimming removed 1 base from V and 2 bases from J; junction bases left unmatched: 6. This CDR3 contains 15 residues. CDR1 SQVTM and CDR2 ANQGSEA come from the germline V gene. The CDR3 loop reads CSVEVAGRNTDTQYF. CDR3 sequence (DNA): TGCAGCGTTGAAGTAGCGGGTCGCAACACAGATACGCAGTATTTT.

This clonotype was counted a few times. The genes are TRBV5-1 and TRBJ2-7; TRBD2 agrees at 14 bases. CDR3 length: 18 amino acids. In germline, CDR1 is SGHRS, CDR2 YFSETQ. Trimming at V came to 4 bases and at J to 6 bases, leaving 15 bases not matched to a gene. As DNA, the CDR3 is TGCGCCAGCAGCGACTCCCCGGGACTAGCGGGGGAGAGACGCGAGCAGTACTTC. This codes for CASSDSPGLAGERREQYF.